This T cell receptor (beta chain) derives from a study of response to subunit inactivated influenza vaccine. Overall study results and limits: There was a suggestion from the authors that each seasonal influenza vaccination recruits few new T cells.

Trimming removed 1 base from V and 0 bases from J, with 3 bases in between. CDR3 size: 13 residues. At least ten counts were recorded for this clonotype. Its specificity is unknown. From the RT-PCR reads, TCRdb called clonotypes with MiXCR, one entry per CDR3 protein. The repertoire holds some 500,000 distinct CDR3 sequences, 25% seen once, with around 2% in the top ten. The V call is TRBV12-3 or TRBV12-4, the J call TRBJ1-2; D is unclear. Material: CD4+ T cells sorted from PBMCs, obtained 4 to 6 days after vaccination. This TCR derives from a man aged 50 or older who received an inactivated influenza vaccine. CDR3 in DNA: TGTGCCAGCAGTTTAGGACCTAACTATGGCTACACCTTC. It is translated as CASSLGPNYGYTF.